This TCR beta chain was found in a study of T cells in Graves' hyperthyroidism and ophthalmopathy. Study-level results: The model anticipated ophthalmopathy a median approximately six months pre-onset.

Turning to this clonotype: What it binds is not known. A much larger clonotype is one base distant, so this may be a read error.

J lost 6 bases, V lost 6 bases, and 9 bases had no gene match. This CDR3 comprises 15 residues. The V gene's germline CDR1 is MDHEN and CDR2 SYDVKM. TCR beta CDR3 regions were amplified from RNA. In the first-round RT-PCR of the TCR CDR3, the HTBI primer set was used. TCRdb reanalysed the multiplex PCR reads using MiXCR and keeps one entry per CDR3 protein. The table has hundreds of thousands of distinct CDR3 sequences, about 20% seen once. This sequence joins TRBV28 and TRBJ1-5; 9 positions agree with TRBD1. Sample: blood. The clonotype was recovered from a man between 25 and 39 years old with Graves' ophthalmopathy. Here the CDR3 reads CASSNYRDRAQPQHF. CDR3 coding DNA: TGTGCCAGCAGCAATTATAGGGACAGGGCTCAGCCCCAGCATTTT. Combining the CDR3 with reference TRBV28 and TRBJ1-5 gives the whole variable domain DVKVTQSSRYLVKRTGEKVFLECVQDMDHENMFWYRQDPGLGLRLIYFSYDVKMKEKGDIPEGYSVSREKKERFSLILESASTNQTSMYLCASSNYRDRAQPQHFGDGTRLSIL.